A selection of T cell receptor beta chains follows, all from one sample in a study of somatic mutations in cytotoxic T cells in rheumatoid arthritis. Repertoires were generated with immunoSEQ multiplex PCR, while TCRdb's copy carries only in-frame clones and drops some. The sample holds more than 20,000 clones, roughly 87% seen once. Sequences were obtained from CD8+ T cells sorted from blood. These TCRs come from a man aged 50 to 59 in good health. Each CDR3 is given with its conserved first and last residue. Fields, in order: J gene, V gene, CDR3 length, CDR3 protein.

>TRBJ2-2|TRBV13|16
CASSLSGNSNTGELFF
>TRBJ2-7|TRBV7-8|12
CASSSFLYEQYF
>TRBJ2-5|TRBV2|15
CASRPGTGKQETQYF
>TRBJ1-1|TRBV29-1|14
CSVDSTGILAEAFF
>TRBJ1-1|TRBV30|11
CACNMNTEAFF
>TRBJ2-7|TRBV4-1|15
CASRWETSISYEQYF
>TRBJ2-1|TRBV30|15
CAWSVGGNLNNEQFF
>TRBJ2-1|TRBV2|18
CASTPWGYDVGDYNEQFF
>TRBJ2-2|TRBV11-3|15
CASSTDRGSAGELFF
>TRBJ1-5|TRBV4-1|16
CASSQAERQQNQPQHF
>TRBJ2-7|TRBV4-1|18
CASSQPSGGPSKGYEQYF
>TRBJ1-2|TRBV10-3|16
CAISDHGGGSGYGYTF
>TRBJ2-1|TRBV4-1|16
CASSQDRGGIYNEQFF
>TRBJ2-2|TRBV9|13
CASSVGNTGELFF
>TRBJ1-1|TRBV30|13
CAWSQTEVAEPFF
>TRBJ2-7|TRBV2|15
CASRGPGGNSYEQYF
>TRBJ2-7|TRBV27|14
CASSLVGDSYEQYF
>TRBJ2-1|TRBV21-1|18
CASSKGGVRSDDAQEQFF
>TRBJ1-1|TRBV11-2|15
CASSTSRNVRAEAFF
>TRBJ2-6|TRBV13|17
CASSSRVPLSGANVLTF
>TRBJ2-5|TRBV30|13
CAWNPTGGATQYF
>TRBJ2-3|TRBV5-1|15
CASSFGGRAGDTQYF
>TRBJ1-2|TRBV28|17
CASSLPPGDIRNYGYTF
>TRBJ2-1|TRBV5-1|15
CASSLSGQGENEQFF
>TRBJ2-3|TRBV4-1|15
CASSRRPIMGDTQYF
>TRBJ1-4|TRBV15|16
CATSRGGRAANEKLFF
>TRBJ2-2|TRBV9|15
CASSVAGANTGELFF
>TRBJ1-2|TRBV27|14
CASSLGGQGGGYTF
>TRBJ2-1|TRBV9|15
CASSVGLVPYNEQFF
>TRBJ2-4|TRBV14|18
CASSQLAGGPRDKNIQYF
>TRBJ2-7|TRBV27|16
CASSSPTGLTRYEQYF
>TRBJ2-1|TRBV7-6|13
CASSLSPYNEQFF
>TRBJ2-5|TRBV6-5|14
CASSYRGGRETQYF
>TRBJ1-2|TRBV7-9|15
CASGDRPPVQYGYTF
>TRBJ2-5|TRBV27|14
CASSLVGGEETQYF
>TRBJ2-1|TRBV5-4|15
CASSFGSSSYNEQFF
>TRBJ2-7|TRBV29-1|14
CSAILTRTPYEQYF
>TRBJ2-7|TRBV13|13
CASSLGESYEQYF
>TRBJ2-3|TRBV21-1|11
CASSMRGSQYF
>TRBJ1-1|TRBV11-3|14
CASSPSRRATEAFF
>TRBJ1-2|TRBV27|15
CASSLSVGGNYGYTF
>TRBJ2-2|TRBV4-2|16
CASSHFDRGRAGELFF